This T cell receptor beta chain stems from a study of cytomegalovirus exposure and HLA in healthy donors. Primers for the PCR totalled 60 Vbeta and 13 Jbeta. Original processing notes: Later, an analysis found 75 million to 90 million unique TCR beta chains, and about 10 million of these were shared. Clones were sequenced by immunoSEQ multiplex PCR, and TCRdb holds only the in-frame ones, with some missing. V and J calls and clone size come straight from that table; D and trimming were deduced from the DNA. The sample has about 200,000 clones, about 70% seen once. For this clone: The antigen remains undetermined.

Whole-study results and caveats: Reports showed the classifier diagnosing cytomegalovirus status with high specificity and sensitivity. Several top significant clusters appeared, in a later analysis, to be linked to common viral pathogens.

The CDR3 sequence is 14 residues long. V was cut by 1 base and J by 3 bases, with 8 bases left in between. Looked up from germline, CDR1 is SGHRS and CDR2 is YFSETQ. The receptor's source is a woman aged 25 to 39 in good health and CMV-seronegative. The material sequenced was PBMCs. The chain uses TRBV5-1 and TRBJ1-3; D gene uncertain. In DNA, the CDR3 is TGCGCCAGCAGCTTGCGGGGAAATGGAAACACCATATATTTT. Its translation: CASSLRGNGNTIYF.